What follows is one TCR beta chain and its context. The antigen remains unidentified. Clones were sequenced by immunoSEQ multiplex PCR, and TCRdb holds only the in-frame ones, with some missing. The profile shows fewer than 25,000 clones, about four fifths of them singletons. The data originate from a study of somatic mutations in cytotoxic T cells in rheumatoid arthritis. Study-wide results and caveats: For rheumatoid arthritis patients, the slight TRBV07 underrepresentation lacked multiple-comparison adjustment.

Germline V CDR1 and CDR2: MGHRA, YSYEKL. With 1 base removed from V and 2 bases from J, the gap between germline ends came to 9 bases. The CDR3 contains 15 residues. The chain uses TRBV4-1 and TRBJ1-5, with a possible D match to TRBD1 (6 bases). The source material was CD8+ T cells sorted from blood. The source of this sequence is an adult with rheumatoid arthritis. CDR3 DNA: TGCGCCAGCAGCCAAGCGACAGGCGGCAATCAGCCCCAGCATTTT. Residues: CASSQATGGNQPQHF.